These 29 T cell receptor beta chains came from one sample sequenced in a study of blood T cell repertoires in COVID-19. Assay: immunoSEQ multiplex PCR; the TCRdb copy retains only in-frame clones and omits some. The sample yields approximately 89,000 clones, about three quarters seen once. Sequenced material: peripheral blood. The origin of the receptors is a human donor in a cohort sampled during active COVID-19.

The gene calls are TRBV4-1 and TRBJ2-7; 7 bases map to TRBD1. The CDR3 has 14 amino acids. With 0 bases clipped from V and 5 bases from J, the junction kept 4 bases outside the gene matches. Germline V gene lookup returns CDR1 MGHRA and CDR2 YSYEKL. CDR3 sequence: CASSQETGWNEQYF. The CDR3 nucleotides read TGCGCCAGCAGCCAAGAGACAGGGTGGAACGAGCAGTACTTC.

The chain employs TRBV18 and TRBJ2-3; D gene unclear. The V end was cut by 1 base, the J end by 1 base, with 12 bases between. This CDR3 is built from 16 residues. Germline V CDR1 and CDR2: KGHSH, LQKENI. For the CDR3, the DNA is TGTGCCAGCTCACCACGAATGGCCTTTGGCACAGATACGCAGTATTTT. It codes for CASSPRMAFGTDTQYF.

The V call is TRBV5-6, the J call TRBJ2-5; maybe TRBD1 (6 bases). Germline values: CDR1 SGHDT, CDR2 YYEEEE. The CDR3 is 15 residues long. V lost 5 bases and J lost 2, with 16 bases in between. The DNA of the CDR3 is TGTGCCAGCAGTCCGACCCGGGACAATCAAGAGACCCAGTACTTC. Translating it yields CASSPTRDNQETQYF.

The V and J genes are TRBV20-1 and TRBJ2-5; 9 nucleotides agree with TRBD1. V shed 6 bases and J 9 bases; nucleotides not matched to a gene: 14. The CDR3 totals 14 residues. Germline loops: CDR1 DFQATT, CDR2 SNEGSKA (reference sequence). The chain's CDR3 is CSASGTGTYKAQYF. CDR3 in DNA: TGCAGTGCCAGTGGGACAGGGACTTACAAGGCCCAGTACTTC.

Worth noting for this clone: The sample has other DNA sequences that encode this CDR3 too. J is TRBJ2-3 and V is TRBV19; a weak D match, TRBD2 (6 bases). Looked up from germline, CDR1 is LNHDA and CDR2 is SQIVND (reference sequence). The CDR3 spans 14 residues. Trimming left V 3 bases short and J 0 bases short, with 7 bases between. The CDR3 nucleotides are TGTGCCAGTAGTATCAGCGGGAGCACAGATACGCAGTATTTT. This codes for CASSISGSTDTQYF.

This clone was detected ten times or more. V is TRBV4-3 and J is TRBJ2-6; D is uncertain. The CDR3 runs 17 residues. Trimming took 0 bases from V and 0 from J, leaving 9 bases between them. The V gene's germline CDR1 is LGHNA and CDR2 YSLEER. In DNA, the CDR3 is TGCGCCAGCAGCCAAGATCTAGTATCCTCTGGGGCCAACGTCCTGACTTTC. The encoded protein is CASSQDLVSSGANVLTF.

V and J are TRBV5-4 and TRBJ2-7; TRBD2 matches at 7 bases. Germline V gives CDR1 SGHNT, CDR2 YYREEE (reference sequence). The V and J ends lost 0 bases and 6 bases, in that order; junction bases with no gene match: 9. This CDR3 spans 15 amino acids. The CDR3 loop reads CASSLVGRVSGEQYF. The CDR3, as DNA: TGTGCCAGCAGCTTGGTAGGGAGGGTTAGTGGCGAGCAGTACTTC.

The V and J genes are TRBV7-8 and TRBJ1-4, with D unresolved. Germline-derived CDR1 and CDR2 are SGHVS and FQNEAQ. V gave up 5 bases and J gave up 8 bases, with 15 bases separating them. The length of the CDR3 is 14 residues. In DNA, the CDR3 is TGTGCCAGCAGCCCCGACCCGGGTGACGAAAAACTGTTTTTT. Translation: CASSPDPGDEKLFF.

To note about this clone: The same CDR3 can be traced to other DNA sequences in this sample. V and J are TRBV29-1 and TRBJ1-3; TRBD1 is a possible D gene (6 bases). This CDR3 is built from 13 residues. Trimming took 6 bases from V and 0 from J, leaving 9 bases between them. Germline values: CDR1 SQVTM, CDR2 ANQGSEA. The CDR3 sequence is CSVGQSSGNTIYF. The CDR3 DNA follows: TGCAGCGTCGGACAGAGCTCTGGAAACACCATATATTTT.

The rearrangement links TRBV15 to TRBJ2-7, with a possible D match to TRBD2 (6 bases). V was pared by 1 base and J by 7 bases, with 11 bases between. Germline V gene sequence: CDR1 LNHNV, CDR2 YYDKDF (reference sequence). The CDR3 loop spans 13 amino acids. CDR3 in amino acids: CATSRGREIEQYF. The CDR3 DNA is TGTGCCACCAGCAGAGGGAGGGAGATTGAGCAGTACTTC.

The chain joins TRBV29-1 to TRBJ1-1, with 7 bases that match TRBD1. Looked up from germline, CDR1 is SQVTM and CDR2 is ANQGSEA. The V gene end was trimmed by 5 bases and the J gene end by 1 base; junction bases not matched to a gene: 1. This CDR3 is 12 amino acids long. The CDR3 loop reads CSVYRGNTEAFF. The CDR3 DNA reads TGCAGCGTTTACAGGGGGAACACTGAAGCTTTCTTT.

The rearrangement joins TRBV13 to TRBJ2-3, with 7 bases identical to TRBD2. CDR3 length equals 16 residues. J was trimmed by 2 bases and V by 7 bases; bases with no gene match: 12. Germline loops: CDR1 PRHDT, CDR2 FYEKMQ (reference sequence). CDR3 sequence reads: CASTPSASGYTDTQYF. In nucleotides, the CDR3 is TGTGCCAGCACCCCTTCGGCTAGCGGATACACAGATACGCAGTATTTT.

The chain uses TRBV7-3 and TRBJ2-2; weak D call: TRBD1 (6 bases). V gave up 6 bases and J gave up 3 bases, with 11 bases separating them. Germline V gene data show CDR1 as SGHTA and CDR2 as FQGTGA. The CDR3 is 14 residues long. The CDR3 nucleotides read TGTGCCAGCAGGCAGGGGAAGGACACCGGGGAGCTGTTTTTT. It specifies CASRQGKDTGELFF.

In regard to this clone: At one end the junction does not follow the germline gene, possibly because of a read error. Other DNA sequences in the sample encode the same CDR3. CDR3 residues: CASSQDRAYEQYF. DNA of the CDR3: TGCGCCAGCAGCCAAGATCGAGCGTACGAGCAATACTTC. V gene TRBV4-3 combines with J gene TRBJ2-7; D ambiguous. The V gene's germline CDR1 is LGHNA and CDR2 YSLEER. CDR3 length: 13 amino acids.

The count of this clone is one. The V gene is TRBV1, the J gene TRBJ2-2; the DNA was not compared with TRBD2, the D call given in the table. TRBV1 has pseudogene status. The CDR3 loop spans 16 amino acids. The CDR3: CTSSQIAGGNTGELFF. CDR3 DNA: TGCACCAGCAGCCAAATAGCGGGAGGGAACACCGGGGAGCTGTTTTTT.

This clone was counted only a few times. The gene calls are TRBV7-9 and TRBJ1-4; D unresolved. Germline CDR1 and CDR2: SEHNR and FQNEAQ (reference sequence). The CDR3 is 15 residues long. Trimming shortened V by 5 bases and J by 4 bases, and 14 bases separated the two germline ends. CDR3 protein: CASSRSLSGNEKLFF. The CDR3, as DNA: TGTGCCAGCAGCCGGAGCCTCAGCGGTAATGAAAAACTGTTTTTT.

The chain is built from TRBV6-5 and TRBJ1-6; 7 bases are shared with TRBD1. CDR1 and CDR2 from the germline V gene are MNHEY and SVGAGI. Trimming removed 2 bases from V and 10 bases from J; junction bases left unmatched: 5. The CDR3 length is 14 residues. The CDR3, as DNA: TGTGCCAGCAGTTACGAGACAGGGATATCACCCCTCCACTTT. Translating it yields CASSYETGISPLHF.

The CDR3 bases are TGTGCCAGCAGTTCGGGACAGATGAACACTGAAGCTTTCTTT. Amino acid sequence: CASSSGQMNTEAFF. This chain joins TRBV27 and TRBJ1-1; 7 bases are a match to TRBD1. Germline CDR1 and CDR2: MNHEY and SMNVEV (reference sequence). V dropped 4 bases and J dropped 0; count of bases not matched to a gene: 2. This CDR3 region has 14 residues.

The chain couples TRBV4-1 to TRBJ2-5, with 8 bases aligning to TRBD2. The CDR3 is made up of 15 amino acids. The germline CDR1 and CDR2 sequences are MGHRA and YSYEKL. The ends lost 3 bases at V and 5 bases at J; junction bases unmatched: 8. This CDR3 reads CASSQLAGRGETQYF. CDR3 bases: TGCGCCAGCAGCCAGTTAGCGGGAAGAGGGGAGACCCAGTACTTC.

The rearrangement uses TRBV4-3 and TRBJ2-1; TRBD1 aligns across 9 bases. CDR1 is LGHNA, CDR2 YSLEER, per germline. The CDR3 has 16 amino acids. V was pared by 3 bases and J by 5 bases, with 8 bases of the junction left unmatched. In DNA form, the CDR3 reads TGCGCCAGCAGCCAGGAGGCCGGGACAGGGAACAATGAGCAGTTCTTC. It codes for CASSQEAGTGNNEQFF.

The chain links TRBV5-4 to TRBJ2-7, with 9 bases that match TRBD2. Trimming removed 4 bases from V and 7 bases from J; junction bases left unmatched: 9. CDR3 length: 14 amino acids. Germline values: CDR1 SGHNT, CDR2 YYREEE (reference sequence). The CDR3 DNA reads as TGTGCCAGCAGCCGCCCGGGACTAGCCGGGGAGCAGTACTTC. Translated: CASSRPGLAGEQYF.

This chain connects TRBV7-2 to TRBJ2-7; TRBD2 matches 7 bases. Germline V lookup: CDR1 SGHTA, CDR2 FQGNSA. The junction had 3 bases not matched to a gene; V was cut back by 3 bases and J by 1 base. The length of the CDR3 is 14 residues. The CDR3 nucleotides read TGTGCCAGCAGCTTCGGCGGGGGTTCCTACGAGCAGTACTTC. This encodes CASSFGGGSYEQYF.

V is TRBV11-2 and J is TRBJ2-7; 7 bases match TRBD1. From germline, CDR1 is SGHAT and CDR2 FQNNGV. J gave up 4 bases and V 5 bases, and 8 bases lay outside the gene matches. This CDR3 has 14 amino acids. The CDR3 loop is CASSMGQWGYEQYF. The CDR3, as DNA: TGTGCCAGCAGCATGGGACAGTGGGGTTACGAGCAGTACTTC.

This sequence joins TRBV5-1 and TRBJ1-3; 7 positions agree with TRBD1. This CDR3 comprises 15 residues. The junction had 5 bases not matched to a gene; V was cut back by 4 bases and J by 1 base. Germline V gene data show CDR1 as SGHRS and CDR2 as YFSETQ. CDR3 sequence: CASSLGTASGNTIYF. CDR3 DNA sequence: TGCGCCAGCAGCCTAGGGACAGCTTCTGGAAACACCATATATTTT.

V usage is TRBV28 and J usage is TRBJ1-2; 8 nucleotides align to TRBD1. V lost 7 bases, J lost 5 bases, and 6 bases stayed unmatched. Per germline, CDR1 MDHEN and CDR2 SYDVKM. The length of the CDR3 is 13 residues. CDR3 nucleotides: TGTGCCAGCATCTTAACAGGGGGGTATGGCTACACCTTC. It encodes CASILTGGYGYTF.

This clone was counted many times. The V gene is TRBV19, the J gene TRBJ1-5, with no clear D. The CDR3 runs to 13 residues. Germline CDR1 and CDR2: LNHDA and SQIVND (reference sequence). For the CDR3, the DNA is TGTGCTTCACATAGCCGGGAACATCAGCCCCAGCATTTT. Its translation: CASHSREHQPQHF.

The chain carries TRBV6-2 or TRBV6-3 and TRBJ1-5, with D perhaps matching TRBD1 (6 bases). The V gene's germline CDR1 is MNHEY and CDR2 SVGEGT. This CDR3 is built from 14 residues. V shed 5 bases and J shed 5 bases, with 13 bases lying between them. The chain's CDR3 is CASSHRAADQPQHF. In DNA form, the CDR3 reads TGTGCCAGCAGTCACAGGGCGGCTGATCAGCCCCAGCATTTT.

The chain's CDR3 is CASSLGDRDYQPQHF. The CDR3 nucleotides are TGTGCCAGCAGCTTAGGGGACAGGGACTATCAGCCCCAGCATTTT. The rearrangement joins TRBV7-2 to TRBJ1-5; 9 bases align to TRBD1. Per the germline V gene, CDR1 is SGHTA and CDR2 is FQGNSA. V dropped 1 base and J dropped 5; count of bases not matched to a gene: 3. There are 15 residues in the CDR3. Looking up the rest from reference TRBV7-2 and TRBJ1-5 gives the full variable domain: GAGVSQSPSNKVTEKGKDVELRCDPISGHTALYWYRQSLGQGLEFLIYFQGNSAPDKSGLPSDRFSAERTGGSVSTLTIQRTQQEDSAVYLCASSLGDRDYQPQHFGDGTRLSIL.

This sequence joins TRBV9 and TRBJ2-1; 10 nucleotides agree with TRBD2. With V trimmed by 0 bases and J by 9 bases, 9 bases remained unmatched. This CDR3 spans 16 amino acids. The V gene's germline CDR1 is SGDLS and CDR2 YYNGEE. The CDR3 coding sequence is TGTGCCAGCAGCGTAGCCCCTAGCGGGAGTGTGGCTGAGCAGTTCTTC. Encoded protein: CASSVAPSGSVAEQFF.